Below are 27 T cell receptor beta chains sequenced from a single sample in a study of T cells expressing NK-cell markers. One entry per CDR3 protein, without DNA, is what TCRdb gives after re-calling the 5' RACE reads. Recorded here are 500,000 or so distinct CDR3 sequences; the top ten clones represent 3% to 4.5%. The sequencing sample was made of blood T cells: a sorted CD56 or NKG2C T cell subset, CD4+ or CD8+ T cells, or bulk PBMC T cells (not recorded which). These receptors came from a man aged 18 to 35 in good health.

This sequence joins TRBV24-1 and TRBJ2-7. Germline-derived CDR1 and CDR2 are KGHDR and SFDVKD. The CDR3 is made up of 14 amino acids. CDR3 region: CATSDGSIPYEQYF.

The genes are TRBV27 and TRBJ2-1; the D call from TCRdb, TRBD2, cannot be confirmed without DNA. The germline V gene encodes CDR1 MNHEY and CDR2 SMNVEV (reference sequence). This CDR3 has 13 amino acids. CDR3 loop: CASSPGPHNEQFF.

J is TRBJ2-5 and V is TRBV6-5; the D call from TCRdb, TRBD1, cannot be confirmed without DNA. Germline V gene lookup returns CDR1 MNHEY and CDR2 SVGAGI. This CDR3 contains 15 residues. CDR3 amino acids: CASRALRGGQETQYF.

The chain is built from TRBV5-1 and TRBJ2-2; the D gene TCRdb calls, TRBD1, cannot be checked with no DNA. Per the germline V gene, CDR1 is SGHRS and CDR2 is YFSETQ. The CDR3 is 16 residues long. CDR3 region: CASSLQGDANTGELFF.

The J gene is TRBJ1-2, the V gene TRBV29-1; no DNA is available, so the TRBD1 call from TCRdb remains unchecked. The germline V gene has CDR1 SQVTM and CDR2 ANQGSEA. There are 13 residues in the CDR3. CDR3 sequence: CSVNPTGLGGYTF. Supplemented by reference TRBV29-1 and TRBJ1-2, the full variable domain reads SAVISQKPSRDICQRGTSLTIQCQVDSQVTMMFWYRQQPGQSLTLIATANQGSEATYESGFVIDKFPISRPNLTFSTLTVSNMSPEDSSIYLCSVNPTGLGGYTFGSGTRLTVV.

This chain links TRBV20-1 with TRBJ2-5; TCRdb outputs TRBD1, but without DNA this stays unchecked. In germline, CDR1 is DFQATT, CDR2 SNEGSKA (reference sequence). This CDR3 is built from 14 residues. The CDR3 spells CSARVRQGAETQYF.

The chain joins TRBV24-1 to TRBJ2-5; the TRBD1 assignment by TCRdb is unverifiable without DNA. This CDR3 region has 16 residues. Germline assignment: CDR1 KGHDR and CDR2 SFDVKD. The CDR3 protein is CATSDFGGQGLETQYF.

The chain joins TRBV6-2 or TRBV6-3 to TRBJ2-5; TCRdb's D call of TRBD1 is untestable without DNA. CDR1 and CDR2 from the germline V gene are MNHEY and SVGEGT. The length of the CDR3 is 13 residues. CDR3 residues: CASSPPLKETQYF.

This sequence joins TRBV18 and TRBJ2-1; TCRdb picks TRBD2, but there is no DNA to check that call. This CDR3 spans 16 amino acids. The V gene's germline CDR1 is KGHSH and CDR2 LQKENI. This CDR3 reads CASSLGPWDTGDEQFF. Together with reference TRBV18 and TRBJ2-1, the CDR3 gives the full variable domain: NAGVMQNPRHLVRRRGQEARLRCSPMKGHSHVYWYRQLPEEGLKFMVYLQKENIIDESGMPKERFSAEFPKEGPSILRIQQVVRGDSAAYFCASSLGPWDTGDEQFFGPGTRLTVL.

The chain has TRBV7-2 and TRBJ2-2. The CDR3 has 14 amino acids. Germline CDR1 reads SGHTA; CDR2 reads FQGNSA. CDR3 sequence: CASSRERTTGELFF.

The chain carries TRBV5-1 and TRBJ2-2; TCRdb's assignment of TRBD2 cannot be checked, as there is no DNA. The CDR3 is made up of 15 amino acids. Germline CDR1 is SGHRS and CDR2 is YFSETQ. CDR3 sequence reads: CASSLGLLYTGELFF.

J is TRBJ2-1 and V is TRBV3-1. The CDR3 spans 11 residues. Germline CDR1 reads LGHDT; CDR2 reads YNNKEL (reference sequence). This CDR3 is CASSQGNEQFF.

V usage is TRBV7-8 and J usage is TRBJ2-5; no DNA is available, so the TRBD1 call from TCRdb remains unchecked. The CDR3 loop spans 13 amino acids. Per the germline V gene, CDR1 is SGHVS and CDR2 is FQNEAQ. The CDR3: CASSDDSQETQYF.

The chain links TRBV6-1 to TRBJ2-7. This CDR3 comprises 13 residues. Per the germline V gene, CDR1 is MNHNS and CDR2 is SASEGT. The CDR3 here is CATSRGSPYEQYF.

The J gene is TRBJ1-6, the V gene TRBV11-2. Germline CDR1 SGHAT, CDR2 FQNNGV. The CDR3 length is 14 residues. CDR3 loop: CASSQPDVISPLHF.

The chain recombines TRBV24-1 with TRBJ2-1; no DNA is available, so the TRBD2 call from TCRdb remains unchecked. The CDR3 runs 16 residues. Germline lookup yields CDR1 KGHDR and CDR2 SFDVKD. The CDR3 sequence: CATSEIPGRGGHEQFF.

The V call is TRBV14, the J call TRBJ2-3; TCRdb selects TRBD1, and the lack of DNA leaves this call unchecked. The germline V gene encodes CDR1 SGHDN and CDR2 FVKESK. This CDR3 is built from 17 residues. CDR3 sequence: CASSQVGDRVKTDTQYF.

V gene TRBV6-1 combines with J gene TRBJ2-7; TCRdb designates TRBD2, a call that cannot be tested without DNA. The length of the CDR3 is 15 residues. CDR1 is MNHNS, CDR2 SASEGT, per germline. CDR3 sequence reads: CASQGLAGVSYEQYF.

The chain has TRBV29-1 and TRBJ2-1; the D gene TCRdb calls, TRBD1, cannot be checked with no DNA. Germline V gene sequence: CDR1 SQVTM, CDR2 ANQGSEA. The CDR3 runs 15 residues. The CDR3 loop is CSVEPDRVSYNEQFF.

This chain links TRBV6-5 with TRBJ2-2; absent DNA, TCRdb's TRBD2 call cannot be checked. The CDR3 has 18 residues. CDR1 is MNHEY, CDR2 SVGAGI, per germline. CDR3 amino acids: CASSYSQWASDNTGELFF.

The gene calls are TRBV5-1 and TRBJ2-1. This CDR3 is built from 17 residues. Germline V gene lookup returns CDR1 SGHRS and CDR2 YFSETQ. The CDR3 loop is CASSLRLLASSYNEQFF.

The chain joins TRBV5-5 to TRBJ2-1. This CDR3 region has 16 residues. Germline loops: CDR1 SGHKS, CDR2 YYEKEE (reference sequence). This CDR3 reads CASSLRQENSYNEQFF.

The chain employs TRBV29-1 and TRBJ1-1; no DNA is available, so the TRBD1 call from TCRdb remains unchecked. The CDR3 consists of 15 residues. The germline V gene has CDR1 SQVTM and CDR2 ANQGSEA. This chain's CDR3 is CSALPTRGINTEAFF.

The CDR3 sequence: CASRHSASSLDTQYF. The chain is built from TRBV10-2 and TRBJ2-3; there is no DNA to check the TCRdb D call of TRBD1. The CDR3 totals 15 residues. CDR1 is WSHSY, CDR2 SAAADI, per germline.

V is TRBV24-1 and J is TRBJ2-3. The CDR3 spans 13 residues. Germline V CDR1 and CDR2: KGHDR, SFDVKD. CDR3 in amino acids: CATSENFVDTQYF.

The chain uses TRBV11-2 and TRBJ2-5; TCRdb calls TRBD2, which cannot be checked without DNA. Germline V gene data show CDR1 as SGHAT and CDR2 as FQNNGV. The CDR3 length is 15 residues. The CDR3 here is CASSLGSGRRETQYF.

The chain has TRBV15 and TRBJ2-5. The CDR3 runs to 15 residues. Germline assignment: CDR1 LNHNV and CDR2 YYDKDF (reference sequence). CDR3: CATSRVPRNQETQYF.